A selection of T cell receptor beta chains follows, all from one sample in a study of cytomegalovirus exposure and HLA in healthy donors. Here immunoSEQ multiplex PCR was the method, and the copy in TCRdb shows in-frame clones only, minus some. The table shows 85,000 to 100,000 clones, with approximately 81% occurring only once. The specimen sequenced was PBMCs. These receptors all come from a male donor in good health and CMV-seropositive. Both conserved end residues are part of each CDR3. The order of the fields is CDR3 protein, CDR3 DNA, CDR3 length, D gene, clone size, V gene, J gene. The D gene is left open where the match is weak. Expanded clones are given a class, and other clones once, few, many or no size at all.

CDR3 protein: CASSLMAGGNTEAFF; CDR3 DNA: TGTGCCAGCAGTTTGATGGCAGGGGGAAACACTGAAGCTTTCTTT; CDR3 length: 15; D gene: TRBD1; clone size: -; V gene: TRBV27; J gene: TRBJ1-1
CDR3 protein: CASSYALTGGYEQYF; CDR3 DNA: TGTGCCAGCAGTTACGCGTTGACAGGGGGCTACGAGCAGTACTTC; CDR3 length: 15; D gene: TRBD1; clone size: -; V gene: TRBV6-5; J gene: TRBJ2-7
CDR3 protein: CASSPAGKYNEQFF; CDR3 DNA: TGCGCCAGCAGCCCGGCAGGGAAATACAATGAGCAGTTCTTC; CDR3 length: 14; D gene: -; clone size: -; V gene: TRBV4-3; J gene: TRBJ2-1
CDR3 protein: CASSVAGHSNTGELFF; CDR3 DNA: TGTGCCAGCAGCGTAGCGGGACATTCGAACACCGGGGAGCTGTTTTTT; CDR3 length: 16; D gene: -; clone size: -; V gene: TRBV9; J gene: TRBJ2-2
CDR3 protein: CASRQGWNEQFF; CDR3 DNA: TGTGCCAGCAGACAGGGGTGGAATGAGCAGTTCTTC; CDR3 length: 12; D gene: TRBD1; clone size: -; V gene: TRBV2; J gene: TRBJ2-1
CDR3 protein: CASRRDRGYEQYF; CDR3 DNA: TGTGCCAGCAGGAGGGACAGGGGCTACGAGCAGTACTTC; CDR3 length: 13; D gene: TRBD1; clone size: once; V gene: TRBV5-6; J gene: TRBJ2-7
CDR3 protein: CASSLEEGTDTQYF; CDR3 DNA: TGCGCCAGCAGCTTGGAGGAGGGCACAGATACGCAGTATTTT; CDR3 length: 14; D gene: -; clone size: -; V gene: TRBV5-1; J gene: TRBJ2-3
CDR3 protein: CASSFWDRRTCEQYF; CDR3 DNA: TGTGCCAGCAGCTTCTGGGACAGGAGGACATGCGAGCAGTACTTC; CDR3 length: 15; D gene: TRBD1; clone size: -; V gene: TRBV7-3; J gene: TRBJ2-7
CDR3 protein: CASSFNTDNSPLHF; CDR3 DNA: TGTGCCAGCAGTTTCAACACCGATAATTCACCCCTCCACTTT; CDR3 length: 14; D gene: -; clone size: -; V gene: TRBV27; J gene: TRBJ1-6
CDR3 protein: CAWSQDGEKLFF; CDR3 DNA: TGTGCCTGGAGTCAGGATGGTGAAAAACTGTTTTTT; CDR3 length: 12; D gene: -; clone size: few; V gene: TRBV30; J gene: TRBJ1-4
CDR3 protein: CASSVSSGANVLTF; CDR3 DNA: TGTGCCAGCAGTGTTAGCTCTGGGGCCAACGTCCTGACTTTC; CDR3 length: 14; D gene: -; clone size: -; V gene: TRBV28; J gene: TRBJ2-6
CDR3 protein: CASGLVRMGQGSNTGELFF; CDR3 DNA: TGTGCTAGTGGTTTGGTACGGATGGGACAGGGATCGAACACCGGGGAGCTGTTTTTT; CDR3 length: 19; D gene: TRBD1; clone size: -; V gene: TRBV12-5; J gene: TRBJ2-2
CDR3 protein: CASSYGALTSYNEQFF; CDR3 DNA: TGCGCCAGCAGCTATGGCGCACTAACCTCCTACAATGAGCAGTTCTTC; CDR3 length: 16; D gene: -; clone size: once; V gene: TRBV5-1; J gene: TRBJ2-1
CDR3 protein: CASPGQGAFKNHKQYF; CDR3 DNA: TGTGCCAGCCCGGGACAGGGCGCTTTTAAGAACCATAAGCAGTACTTC; CDR3 length: 16; D gene: TRBD1; clone size: -; V gene: TRBV19; J gene: TRBJ2-7
CDR3 protein: CAIRGQGARGYTF; CDR3 DNA: TGTGCCATAAGGGGACAGGGGGCGCGTGGCTACACCTTC; CDR3 length: 13; D gene: TRBD1; clone size: -; V gene: TRBV6-5; J gene: TRBJ1-2
CDR3 protein: CASSLSARGAYGYTF; CDR3 DNA: TGTGCCAGCAGTTTATCGGCCAGGGGGGCCTATGGCTACACCTTC; CDR3 length: 15; D gene: TRBD1; clone size: -; V gene: TRBV27; J gene: TRBJ1-2
CDR3 protein: CAWTRRLAGSTDTQYF; CDR3 DNA: TGTGCCTGGACCCGTCGACTAGCGGGGAGCACAGATACGCAGTATTTT; CDR3 length: 16; D gene: TRBD2; clone size: once; V gene: TRBV30; J gene: TRBJ2-3
CDR3 protein: CASSVSYQETQYF; CDR3 DNA: TGTGCCAGCTCCGTAAGCTACCAAGAGACCCAGTACTTC; CDR3 length: 13; D gene: -; clone size: -; V gene: TRBV9; J gene: TRBJ2-5
CDR3 protein: CASSLTGDSGYTF; CDR3 DNA: TGTGCCAGCAGTCTCACAGGGGACAGTGGCTACACCTTC; CDR3 length: 13; D gene: TRBD1; clone size: -; V gene: TRBV6-6; J gene: TRBJ1-2
CDR3 protein: CAWSVLLKRGDNEQFF; CDR3 DNA: TGTGCCTGGAGTGTACTTCTGAAGCGGGGAGACAATGAGCAGTTCTTC; CDR3 length: 16; D gene: TRBD2; clone size: -; V gene: TRBV30; J gene: TRBJ2-1
CDR3 protein: CASGRAGRAEAFF; CDR3 DNA: TGTGCTAGTGGTCGGGCCGGGAGGGCTGAAGCTTTCTTT; CDR3 length: 13; D gene: -; clone size: -; V gene: TRBV12-5; J gene: TRBJ1-1
CDR3 protein: CSVETRQETQYF; CDR3 DNA: TGCAGCGTTGAAACTAGACAAGAGACCCAGTACTTC; CDR3 length: 12; D gene: -; clone size: -; V gene: TRBV29-1; J gene: TRBJ2-5
CDR3 protein: CASSLGPSLTNQPQHF; CDR3 DNA: TGTGCCAGCAGCTTGGGTCCGAGTCTGACTAATCAGCCCCAGCATTTT; CDR3 length: 16; D gene: -; clone size: few; V gene: TRBV5-6; J gene: TRBJ1-5
CDR3 protein: CATSFDRDTEAFF; CDR3 DNA: TGTGCCACCAGCTTCGACAGGGACACTGAAGCTTTCTTT; CDR3 length: 13; D gene: TRBD1; clone size: -; V gene: TRBV15; J gene: TRBJ1-1
CDR3 protein: CASSEAHYQPQHF; CDR3 DNA: TGTGCCAGCAGTGAAGCCCATTATCAGCCCCAGCATTTT; CDR3 length: 13; D gene: -; clone size: -; V gene: TRBV6-1; J gene: TRBJ1-5
CDR3 protein: CASSTGEDSTDTQYF; CDR3 DNA: TGCGCCAGCAGTACCGGGGAGGACAGCACAGATACGCAGTATTTT; CDR3 length: 15; D gene: -; clone size: -; V gene: TRBV10-1; J gene: TRBJ2-3
CDR3 protein: CASSLGLADHTGELFF; CDR3 DNA: TGTGCCAGCAGCTTAGGGCTAGCGGACCACACCGGGGAGCTGTTTTTT; CDR3 length: 16; D gene: TRBD2; clone size: -; V gene: TRBV11-2; J gene: TRBJ2-2
CDR3 protein: CATSAGPNTGELFF; CDR3 DNA: TGTGCCACCTCTGCAGGGCCGAACACCGGGGAGCTGTTTTTT; CDR3 length: 14; D gene: -; clone size: -; V gene: TRBV19; J gene: TRBJ2-2
CDR3 protein: CASSLDRGRETQYF; CDR3 DNA: TGCGCCAGCAGCCTGGACAGGGGGCGAGAGACCCAGTACTTC; CDR3 length: 14; D gene: TRBD1; clone size: -; V gene: TRBV4-1; J gene: TRBJ2-5
CDR3 protein: CASSPGGGDTGELFF; CDR3 DNA: TGTGCCAGCAGCCCAGGCGGGGGGGATACCGGGGAGCTGTTTTTT; CDR3 length: 15; D gene: TRBD2; clone size: -; V gene: TRBV11-2; J gene: TRBJ2-2
CDR3 protein: CASSDRRYTDTQYF; CDR3 DNA: TGTGCCAGCAGCGACAGGAGATACACAGATACGCAGTATTTT; CDR3 length: 14; D gene: -; clone size: few; V gene: TRBV7-2; J gene: TRBJ2-3
CDR3 protein: CASSPGQTNYGYTF; CDR3 DNA: TGTGCCAGTAGTCCGGGACAGACAAACTATGGCTACACCTTC; CDR3 length: 14; D gene: TRBD1; clone size: -; V gene: TRBV19; J gene: TRBJ1-2
CDR3 protein: CASSQDRGRIDEQFF; CDR3 DNA: TGTGCCAGCAGCCAGGACAGGGGGCGCATTGATGAGCAGTTCTTC; CDR3 length: 15; D gene: TRBD1; clone size: once; V gene: TRBV7-2; J gene: TRBJ2-1
CDR3 protein: CASSRELTGVYEQYF; CDR3 DNA: TGTGCCAGCAGTCGAGAACTGACAGGGGTATACGAGCAGTACTTC; CDR3 length: 15; D gene: TRBD1; clone size: -; V gene: TRBV6-4; J gene: TRBJ2-7
CDR3 protein: CASSQSHSTGGYGYTF; CDR3 DNA: TGCGCCAGCAGCCAATCCCACTCGACAGGGGGCTATGGCTACACCTTC; CDR3 length: 16; D gene: TRBD1; clone size: -; V gene: TRBV4-3; J gene: TRBJ1-2
CDR3 protein: CASSPGTIRDTEAFF; CDR3 DNA: TGCGCCAGCAGCCCTGGGACAATCCGAGACACTGAAGCTTTCTTT; CDR3 length: 15; D gene: -; clone size: -; V gene: TRBV5-1; J gene: TRBJ1-1
CDR3 protein: CASRGTGRAYGYTF; CDR3 DNA: TGTGCCAGCAGGGGGACAGGGAGGGCGTATGGCTACACCTTC; CDR3 length: 14; D gene: TRBD1; clone size: -; V gene: TRBV25-1; J gene: TRBJ1-2
CDR3 protein: CAWSVGLAGGQGDTQYF; CDR3 DNA: TGTGCCTGGAGTGTAGGCCTAGCGGGGGGGCAGGGAGATACGCAGTATTTT; CDR3 length: 17; D gene: TRBD2; clone size: once; V gene: TRBV30; J gene: TRBJ2-3
CDR3 protein: CASSLGEGAGYGYTF; CDR3 DNA: TGTGCCAGCAGCTTAGGGGAAGGGGCCGGGTATGGCTACACCTTC; CDR3 length: 15; D gene: -; clone size: -; V gene: TRBV7-9; J gene: TRBJ1-2